This section outlines one TCR beta chain sequence together with its context. This entry is derived from a study of control samples from healthy donors and cancer patients. Germline V gene lookup returns CDR1 MGHRA and CDR2 YSYEKL. Trimming shortened V by 3 bases and J by 4 bases, and 8 bases separated the two germline ends. This CDR3 region has 13 residues. Clones were read by immunoSEQ multiplex PCR, and TCRdb kept only the in-frame ones, dropping some. The sample holds roughly 83,000 clones, 82% seen once. The rearrangement links TRBV4-1 to TRBJ2-3; D not certain. Sample: blood. The receptor was isolated from a woman aged 60-70 years in good health. CDR3 in amino acids: CASSQLGADTQYF. For the CDR3, the DNA is TGCGCCAGCAGCCAGCTCGGAGCAGATACGCAGTATTTT.